This TCR beta chain was observed in a study of vaccination and CD4 T cells after COVID-19. This CDR3 is 16 amino acids long. From germline, CDR1 is DFQATT and CDR2 SNEGSKA (reference sequence). Trimming took 4 bases from V and 0 from J; bases not matched to a gene: 7. This clonotype is medium-sized. What it recognizes is unknown. Described treatment: roughly 10-day PBMC culture with coronavirus spike peptide pools or control peptides (ViraFEST assay). Samples of CD4+ T cells were obtained from the unexposed donor before the COVID-19 pandemic (2011-2018). For ViraFEST, peptide pools expanded antigen-specific T cells, after which the TCRs were sequenced. An Oncomine TCR Beta short-read assay was used to sequence the DNA from cultured CD4+ T cells. In this case, cultured CD4+ T cells provided the extracted genomic DNA. TCRdb reprocessed the PCR reads with MiXCR, giving one entry per CDR3 protein. The sample lists some 10,000 distinct CDR3 sequences, roughly a third occurring once.

The receptor was derived from a human donor in good health. The sequenced material came from CD4+ T cells from blood, cultured in vitro. The chain joins TRBV20-1 to TRBJ1-2, with 11 bases matching TRBD1. CDR3 region: CSATRRDRGSNYGYTF. As DNA, the CDR3 is TGCAGTGCTACCCGGCGGGACAGGGGGTCTAACTATGGCTACACCTTC.